Each of the 30 T cell receptor beta chains below was sequenced from the same sample in a study of blood T cell repertoires in COVID-19. Assay used: immunoSEQ multiplex PCR; TCRdb lists only in-frame clones, some missing. This sample yields 150,000 to 200,000 clones, of which around 85% are seen a single time; around 8.9% belongs to the top ten. What was sequenced was peripheral blood. These receptors came from a woman of 80 years or more with COVID-19, enrolled during active disease.

The genes are TRBV19 and TRBJ2-5; a weak D match, TRBD2 (6 bases). There are 14 residues in the CDR3. Trimming stripped 7 bases from V and 7 bases from J, with 19 bases between. Per germline, CDR1 LNHDA and CDR2 SQIVND (reference sequence). The CDR3 DNA follows: TGTGCCAGTACCGCCGGTGGGGGGTCGGGGACCCAGTACTTC. Its translation: CASTAGGGSGTQYF.

The CDR3 region is CASSLEAGGLANYNEQFF. For the CDR3, the DNA is TGCGCCAGCAGCTTGGAAGCGGGGGGACTAGCGAACTACAATGAGCAGTTCTTC. This chain joins TRBV5-1 and TRBJ2-1; 10 bases are a match to TRBD2. The CDR3 totals 18 residues. With V trimmed by 0 bases and J by 3 bases, 9 bases remained unmatched. Germline V gene sequence: CDR1 SGHRS, CDR2 YFSETQ. Using reference TRBV5-1 and TRBJ2-1 for the parts outside the CDR3, the full variable domain is KAGVTQTPRYLIKTRGQQVTLSCSPISGHRSVSWYQQTPGQGLQFLFEYFSETQRNKGNFPGRFSGRQFSNSRSEMNVSTLELGDSALYLCASSLEAGGLANYNEQFFGPGTRLTVL.

V is TRBV5-6 and J is TRBJ2-5; the match to TRBD2 covers 8 bases. V shed 1 base, J shed 2 bases, and the junction held 1 base outside the gene matches. The CDR3 has 14 residues. Germline CDR1 reads SGHDT; CDR2 reads YYEEEE. The CDR3 protein is CASSLRGGQETQYF. CDR3 nucleotides: TGTGCCAGCAGCTTGCGGGGGGGGCAAGAGACCCAGTACTTC.

In its sample, this clone was seen a few times. The chain joins TRBV6-6 to TRBJ1-5; a possible D gene is TRBD1 (5 bases). V was trimmed by 6 bases and J by 2 bases, leaving 14 bases between them. The CDR3 is 15 amino acids. Germline V gives CDR1 MNHNY, CDR2 SVGAGI (reference sequence). CDR3 sequence (DNA): TGTGCCAGCAGCCACTCCCCGGGGGGCAATCAGCCCCAGCATTTT. It codes for CASSHSPGGNQPQHF.

The CDR3, as DNA: TGCAGCGTTGTGACACCAAACTATGGCTACACCTTC. Residues: CSVVTPNYGYTF. The J gene is TRBJ1-2, the V gene TRBV29-1; D remains ambiguous. The CDR3 loop spans 12 amino acids. CDR1 is SQVTM, CDR2 ANQGSEA, per germline. Deletions cut 4 bases from V and 2 bases from J, with 8 bases between.

The chain combines TRBV6-5 with TRBJ1-1, with 8 bases fitting TRBD1. The CDR3 runs to 13 residues. V gave up 6 bases and J gave up 5 bases; unmatched junction bases: 5. The germline gives CDR1 MNHEY, CDR2 SVGAGI. CDR3 sequence: CASRRQGRTEAFF. Here the CDR3 DNA reads TGTGCCAGCAGGCGACAGGGGAGAACTGAAGCTTTCTTT.

The rearrangement uses TRBV6-5 and TRBJ2-7; the D is unclear. V lost 6 bases, J lost 4 bases, and 4 bases lay in between. The germline V gene has CDR1 MNHEY and CDR2 SVGAGI. This CDR3 contains 10 residues. CDR3 sequence reads: CASSEYEQYF. The CDR3 bases are TGTGCCAGCAGCGAGTACGAGCAGTACTTC.

The rearrangement links TRBV7-8 to TRBJ2-3; 8 bases are a match to TRBD2. In germline, CDR1 is SGHVS, CDR2 FQNEAQ. With V trimmed by 9 bases and J by 3 bases, 5 bases remained unmatched. The CDR3 contains 13 residues. The CDR3 sequence: CASKRGRTDTQYF. CDR3 DNA sequence: TGTGCCAGTAAGCGGGGGAGGACAGATACGCAGTATTTT. The full variable domain, in which reference TRBV7-8 and TRBJ2-3 provide the parts outside the CDR3, is GAGVSQSPRYKVAKRGQDVALRCDPISGHVSLFWYQQALGQGPEFLTYFQNEAQLDKSGLPSDRFFAERPEGSVSTLKIQRTQQEDSAVYLCASKRGRTDTQYFGPGTRLTVL.

The chain employs TRBV15 and TRBJ1-5; 7 bases match TRBD1. Germline CDR1 reads LNHNV; CDR2 reads YYDKDF (reference sequence). The CDR3 has 13 amino acids. Trimming removed 4 bases from V and 4 bases from J; junction bases left unmatched: 1. As DNA, the CDR3 is TGTGCCACCAGCAAACAGGGGAATCAGCCCCAGCATTTT. It codes for CATSKQGNQPQHF. The full variable domain, in which reference TRBV15 and TRBJ1-5 provide the parts outside the CDR3, is DAMVIQNPRYQVTQFGKPVTLSCSQTLNHNVMYWYQQKSSQAPKLLFHYYDKDFNNEADTPDNFQSRRPNTSFCFLDIRSPGLGDTAMYLCATSKQGNQPQHFGDGTRLSIL.

In its sample, this clone was seen a few times. J is TRBJ1-1 and V is TRBV19, with unresolved D. In germline, CDR1 is LNHDA, CDR2 SQIVND (reference sequence). The ends were cut back, 3 bases at V and 1 base at J, with 9 bases in the middle. This CDR3 has 14 amino acids. CDR3 sequence: CASSMRNRNTEAFF. The CDR3 DNA is TGTGCCAGTAGTATGAGGAATAGGAACACTGAAGCTTTCTTT. The full variable domain, with the rest looked up from reference TRBV19 and TRBJ1-1, is DGGITQSPKYLFRKEGQNVTLSCEQNLNHDAMYWYRQDPGQGLRLIYYSQIVNDFQKGDIAEGYSVSREKKESFPLTVTSAQKNPTAFYLCASSMRNRNTEAFFGQGTRLTVV.

This chain joins TRBV3-1 (or the pseudogene TRBV3-2) and TRBJ1-2, with 9 bases identical to TRBD1. Trimming cost V 0 bases and J 8 bases; bases outside gene matches: 7. This CDR3 comprises 15 residues. Per germline, CDR1 LGHDT and CDR2 YNNKEL (reference sequence). CDR3 protein: CASSQEWGDRDGYTF. The CDR3, as DNA: TGTGCCAGCAGCCAAGAATGGGGGGACAGGGACGGCTACACCTTC.

The V call is TRBV18, the J call TRBJ2-2; D is unclear. The CDR3 is made up of 15 amino acids. Looked up from germline, CDR1 is KGHSH and CDR2 is LQKENI. Trimming shortened V by 0 bases and J by 1 base, and 6 bases separated the two germline ends. CDR3 in amino acids: CASSPPLRNTGELFF. The CDR3 DNA reads TGTGCCAGCTCACCACCTCTTCGGAACACCGGGGAGCTGTTTTTT.

This clone occurred once. This chain connects TRBV19 to TRBJ1-5; D remains ambiguous. There are 15 residues in the CDR3. Looked up from germline, CDR1 is LNHDA and CDR2 is SQIVND (reference sequence). Trimming took off 2 bases at V and 0 bases at J, with 8 bases between the two ends. Here the CDR3 reads CASSIRVYSNQPQHF. The CDR3 nucleotides read TGTGCCAGTAGTATACGCGTCTATAGCAATCAGCCCCAGCATTTT.

This clone showed up just once. This rearrangement joins TRBV3-1 (or the pseudogene TRBV3-2) to TRBJ2-5; D gene ambiguous. The CDR3 consists of 12 residues. Trimming shortened V by 5 bases and J by 4 bases, and 8 bases separated the two germline ends. Germline CDR1 and CDR2: LGHDT and YNNKEL (reference sequence). DNA of the CDR3: TGTGCCAGCAGCGTACTCGGAGAGACCCAGTACTTC. Its protein is CASSVLGETQYF.

The J gene is TRBJ1-2, the V gene TRBV9; D may be TRBD1 (6 bases). The CDR3 consists of 13 residues. V was shortened by 3 bases and J by 4 bases, with 10 bases between the two germline ends. Germline CDR1 and CDR2: SGDLS and YYNGEE. Here the CDR3 DNA reads TGTGCCAGCAGCGAACAGGGACCCTATGGCTACACCTTC. It yields the protein CASSEQGPYGYTF.

V usage is TRBV6-5 and J usage is TRBJ2-1, with TRBD1 matching 11 bases. Germline V gene lookup returns CDR1 MNHEY and CDR2 SVGAGI. With V trimmed by 10 bases and J by 7 bases, 12 bases remained unmatched. The CDR3 is made up of 15 amino acids. The CDR3: CAILGGTGGFNEQFF. DNA for the CDR3: TGTGCCATCCTGGGAGGGACAGGGGGGTTTAATGAGCAGTTCTTC.

The chain employs TRBV19 and TRBJ1-1; D is perhaps TRBD1 (5 bases). Looked up from germline, CDR1 is LNHDA and CDR2 is SQIVND (reference sequence). CDR3 length: 15 residues. V lost 2 bases and J lost 1, with 11 bases in between. This CDR3 reads CASSIPRGENTEAFF. The CDR3 nucleotides read TGTGCCAGTAGTATACCCCGGGGGGAGAACACTGAAGCTTTCTTT.

The chain employs TRBV2 and TRBJ1-1; no firm D call. CDR1 is SNHLY, CDR2 FYNNEI, per germline. The V end was cut by 7 bases, the J end by 1 base, with 7 bases between. This CDR3 is built from 12 residues. This CDR3 is CASKPGNTEAFF. Written as DNA, the CDR3 is TGTGCCAGCAAACCAGGGAACACTGAAGCTTTCTTT.

The rearrangement joins TRBV11-2 to TRBJ2-2, with 8 bases fitting TRBD1. Germline lookup yields CDR1 SGHAT and CDR2 FQNNGV. The CDR3 has 15 residues. V was clipped by 5 bases and J by 4 bases; unmatched bases: 6. This CDR3 reads CASSVDRGRTGELFF. The CDR3 DNA is TGTGCCAGCAGCGTCGACAGGGGACGCACCGGGGAGCTGTTTTTT. The complete variable domain, with remaining parts taken from reference TRBV11-2 and TRBJ2-2, reads EAGVAQSPRYKIIEKRQSVAFWCNPISGHATLYWYQQILGQGPKLLIQFQNNGVVDDSQLPKDRFSAERLKGVDSTLKIQPAKLEDSAVYLCASSVDRGRTGELFFGEGSRLTVL.

The chain is built from TRBV4-1 and TRBJ1-6, with D possibly being TRBD1 (6 bases). CDR3 length: 16 amino acids. The V end lost 3 bases, the J end lost 7 bases, and 16 bases lay between the germline ends. The germline V gene has CDR1 MGHRA and CDR2 YSYEKL. CDR3 amino acids: CASSQTSGANNSPLHF. Written as DNA, the CDR3 is TGCGCCAGCAGCCAGACCTCAGGGGCTAACAATTCACCCCTCCACTTT.

The V and J genes are TRBV4-2 and TRBJ2-7, with TRBD2 identical over 8 bases. Germline V gene sequence: CDR1 LGHNA, CDR2 YNFKEQ. V shed 1 base and J 6 bases; nucleotides not matched to a gene: 8. This CDR3 is 15 amino acids long. Written as DNA, the CDR3 is TGTGCCAGCAGCCAAGTCTCGGGGGGGGCCGTCGAGCAGTACTTC. Its translation is CASSQVSGGAVEQYF.

This rearrangement joins TRBV5-1 to TRBJ2-1; 8 bases agree with TRBD1. Germline CDR1 is SGHRS and CDR2 is YFSETQ. Trimming at V came to 1 base and at J to 9 bases, leaving 15 bases not matched to a gene. The CDR3 sequence is 17 residues long. As DNA, the CDR3 is TGCGCCAGCAGCTTGTGGGGATTAGCGACAGGGGAAGGTGAGCAGTTCTTC. Its protein is CASSLWGLATGEGEQFF.

The CDR3 region is CASSPDRLFEAFF. CDR3 nucleotides: TGTGCCAGCTCACCGGACAGACTTTTTGAAGCTTTCTTT. The genes are TRBV18 and TRBJ1-1; tentatively, D is TRBD1 (6 bases). The CDR3 runs to 13 residues. The germline CDR1 and CDR2 sequences are KGHSH and LQKENI. Between the trimmed V and J ends, which lost 3 bases and 7 bases, there was a span of 12 bases.

The rearrangement uses TRBV2 and TRBJ1-6, with D unclear. Germline loops: CDR1 SNHLY, CDR2 FYNNEI. V shed 0 bases and J shed 10 bases, with 4 bases lying between them. The length of the CDR3 is 12 residues. CDR3 bases: TGTGCCAGCAGTGAAGCGGAGTCACCCCTCCACTTT. It encodes CASSEAESPLHF. The whole variable domain, remainder taken from reference TRBV2 and TRBJ1-6, is EPEVTQTPSHQVTQMGQEVILRCVPISNHLYFYWYRQILGQKVEFLVSFYNNEISEKSEIFDDQFSVERPDGSNFTLKIRSTKLEDSAMYFCASSEAESPLHFGNGTRLTVT.

CDR3 residues: CASSPSGGAYNEQFF. CDR3 nucleotide sequence: TGTGCCAGCAGCCCGAGCGGGGGGGCTTACAATGAGCAGTTCTTC. The chain joins TRBV3-1 (or the pseudogene TRBV3-2) to TRBJ2-1; 10 bases match TRBD2. Germline V CDR1 and CDR2: LGHDT, YNNKEL (reference sequence). Trimming cost V 4 bases and J 4 bases; bases outside gene matches: 4. CDR3 size: 15 residues.

The V and J genes are TRBV5-1 and TRBJ2-7, with D perhaps TRBD2 (6 bases). Trimming cost V 0 bases and J 5 bases, with 12 bases left between them. From germline, CDR1 is SGHRS and CDR2 YFSETQ. CDR3 length: 14 residues. The CDR3 bases are TGCGCCAGCAGCTTGGGGGGACTTATAAACGAGCAGTACTTC. Translation gives CASSLGGLINEQYF.

The CDR3 bases are TGTGCCAGCAGCCTCCAGGGCGGCGCTAATGAAAAACTGTTTTTT. It yields the protein CASSLQGGANEKLFF. This sequence joins TRBV5-4 and TRBJ1-4, with a weak D call TRBD1 (5 bases). Between the trimmed V and J ends, which lost 4 bases and 3 bases, there was a span of 13 bases. This CDR3 spans 15 amino acids. CDR1 is SGHNT and CDR2 is YYREEE in the germline V gene (reference sequence).

J is TRBJ2-3 and V is TRBV21-1; the D call in the table, TRBD1, was not verified against the DNA. TRBV21-1 is marked as a pseudogene. The CDR3 length is 17 residues. CDR3 bases: TGTGCCAGCAACCCGGACATAAAGATGACTAGCACAGATACGCAGTATTTT. As protein: CASNPDIKMTSTDTQYF.

This clone has only a few counts. The chain links TRBV7-2 to TRBJ1-1, with 9 nucleotides matching TRBD1. Germline-derived CDR1 and CDR2 are SGHTA and FQGNSA. Germline trimming cut 3 bases from V and 0 bases from J; bases unmatched to any gene: 2. CDR3 size: 15 residues. The DNA for the CDR3 is TGTGCCAGCAGCTTCGGGACAGGGATGAACACTGAAGCTTTCTTT. Amino acid sequence: CASSFGTGMNTEAFF.

The chain joins TRBV19 to TRBJ1-5; D is uncertain. The V end was cut by 3 bases, the J end by 0 bases, with 9 bases between. The length of the CDR3 is 15 residues. Germline assignment: CDR1 LNHDA and CDR2 SQIVND (reference sequence). CDR3 coding DNA: TGTGCCAGTAGTATGGCCAGTCATAGCAATCAGCCCCAGCATTTT. Translation: CASSMASHSNQPQHF.